These 26 T cell receptor beta chains came from one sample sequenced in a study of blood T cell repertoires in COVID-19. This table comes from immunoSEQ multiplex PCR, and its TCRdb copy is limited to in-frame clones, with some not included. The repertoire has 55,000 to 65,000 clones, under 95% of them found once; the top ten carry approximately 1.5%. The material sequenced was peripheral blood. The receptors were sampled from a human donor in a cohort sampled during active COVID-19.

V is TRBV6-2 or TRBV6-3 and J is TRBJ1-6; possibly TRBD1 for D (5 bases). The CDR3 is 15 amino acids. CDR1 is MNHEY and CDR2 is SVGEGT in the germline V gene. Trimming stripped 2 bases from V and 7 bases from J, with 12 bases between. Here the CDR3 DNA reads TGTGCCAGCAGTTACCAGGGCGACGAGAATTCACCCCTCCACTTT. Amino acids: CASSYQGDENSPLHF.

This rearrangement joins TRBV27 to TRBJ1-4, with 9 bases aligning to TRBD1. The CDR3 runs to 17 residues. V dropped 4 bases and J dropped 4; count of bases not matched to a gene: 10. Germline CDR1 reads MNHEY; CDR2 reads SMNVEV (reference sequence). The CDR3 region has the DNA TGTGCCAGCAGTTCACCTCCGGGACAGGGTCTTAATGAAAAACTGTTTTTT. Residues: CASSSPPGQGLNEKLFF.

This rearrangement joins TRBV7-9 to TRBJ2-3; 8 bases map to TRBD1. This CDR3 region has 15 residues. Germline CDR1 SEHNR, CDR2 FQNEAQ (reference sequence). V lost 5 bases to trimming and J lost 5 bases; unmatched junction nucleotides: 9. DNA for the CDR3: TGTGCCAGCAGCGAACAGGGGGAGTATGGAGATACGCAGTATTTT. Amino acids: CASSEQGEYGDTQYF.

The rearrangement uses TRBV5-8 and TRBJ1-3, with D uncertain. The CDR3 is made up of 15 amino acids. The germline V gene has CDR1 SGHTS and CDR2 YDEGEE. The V end lost 1 base, the J end lost 4 bases, and 12 bases lay between the germline ends. CDR3 residues: CASSLSGSRGNTIYF. DNA of the CDR3: TGTGCCAGCAGCTTGTCAGGTTCAAGGGGAAACACCATATATTTT. Full variable domain (remainder filled in from reference TRBV5-8 and TRBJ1-3): EAGVTQSPTHLIKTRGQQATLRCSPISGHTSVYWYQQALGLGLQFLLWYDEGEERNRGNFPPRFSGRQFPNYSSELNVNALELEDSALYLCASSLSGSRGNTIYFGEGSWLTVV.

The chain recombines TRBV29-1 with TRBJ2-4, with 14 nucleotides matching TRBD2. Germline V gene data show CDR1 as SQVTM and CDR2 as ANQGSEA. The CDR3 runs to 15 residues. With 6 bases clipped from V and 8 bases from J, the junction kept 9 bases outside the gene matches. The CDR3 loop is CSVGLAGVVADIQYF. The CDR3 DNA sequence: TGCAGCGTGGGACTAGCGGGAGTCGTGGCCGACATTCAGTACTTC.

The DNA of the CDR3 is TGTGCCAGCAGCTTAGTACAGGGGGGCACTGAAGCTTTCTTT. It yields the protein CASSLVQGGTEAFF. The rearrangement links TRBV7-2 to TRBJ1-1, with TRBD1 identical over 8 bases. This CDR3 contains 14 residues. The germline V gene has CDR1 SGHTA and CDR2 FQGNSA. Losses at the gene ends were 1 base for V and 4 bases for J; bases not matched to a gene: 2.

The rearrangement links TRBV10-3 to TRBJ2-4, with D perhaps matching TRBD1 (5 bases). Germline V gene lookup returns CDR1 ENHRY and CDR2 SYGVKD. The CDR3 spans 17 residues. Trimming cost V 6 bases and J 1 base, with 19 bases left between them. CDR3 in amino acids: CAIRSGPPGSAKNIQYF. CDR3 bases: TGTGCCATCAGATCCGGCCCTCCAGGGTCGGCCAAAAACATTCAGTACTTC.

The rearrangement joins TRBV10-2 to TRBJ2-3; 11 positions match TRBD1. J was trimmed by 3 bases and V by 8 bases; bases with no gene match: 1. Per the germline V gene, CDR1 is WSHSY and CDR2 is SAAADI. CDR3 length equals 13 residues. DNA for the CDR3: TGCGCCAGCGGGACAGGGGGAACAGATACGCAGTATTTT. Protein sequence: CASGTGGTDTQYF.

This sequence joins TRBV5-1 and TRBJ2-3; 9 nucleotides agree with TRBD1. CDR1 and CDR2 (germline): SGHRS, YFSETQ. There are 14 residues in the CDR3. V shed 4 bases, J shed 3 bases, and the junction held 3 bases outside the gene matches. CDR3 sequence: CASSKGQGTDTQYF. The CDR3 bases are TGCGCCAGCAGCAAAGGACAGGGGACAGATACGCAGTATTTT.

The chain has TRBV27 and TRBJ2-7, with D possibly TRBD1 on 5 matching bases. In germline, CDR1 is MNHEY, CDR2 SMNVEV (reference sequence). V lost 3 bases, J lost 3 bases, and 15 bases lay in between. The CDR3 is 15 amino acids. DNA for the CDR3: TGTGCCAGCAGTTTCGTGGACAAGGGGCTCTACGAGCAGTACTTC. The encoded protein is CASSFVDKGLYEQYF.

This clone was found once. The chain couples TRBV19 to TRBJ1-3, with D hard to call. Germline CDR1 reads LNHDA; CDR2 reads SQIVND (reference sequence). This CDR3 is 16 amino acids long. V dropped 7 bases and J dropped 1 base, with 17 bases sitting between them. CDR3 sequence: CASKETGSFSGNTIYF. For the CDR3, the DNA is TGTGCCAGTAAAGAAACGGGTTCGTTTTCTGGAAACACCATATATTTT.

The table lists this clone with a count of one. V is TRBV18 and J is TRBJ1-3; 8 nucleotides line up with TRBD1. The trim removed 4 bases at V and 2 bases at J, leaving 4 bases unmatched. Germline-derived CDR1 and CDR2 are KGHSH and LQKENI. There are 15 residues in the CDR3. The CDR3 sequence is CASSQDRDPGNTIYF. CDR3 DNA: TGTGCCAGCTCACAGGACAGGGACCCTGGAAACACCATATATTTT. Supplemented by reference TRBV18 and TRBJ1-3, the full variable domain reads NAGVMQNPRHLVRRRGQEARLRCSPMKGHSHVYWYRQLPEEGLKFMVYLQKENIIDESGMPKERFSAEFPKEGPSILRIQQVVRGDSAAYFCASSQDRDPGNTIYFGEGSWLTVV.

This clone was counted a single time. The chain employs TRBV7-2 and TRBJ2-1, with 7 bases identical to TRBD1. This CDR3 has 13 residues. Looked up from germline, CDR1 is SGHTA and CDR2 is FQGNSA. Trimming cost V 5 bases and J 9 bases; bases outside gene matches: 7. The CDR3: CASSRQTGTEQFF. Written as DNA, the CDR3 is TGTGCCAGCAGCAGACAGACAGGGACTGAGCAGTTCTTC.

V gene TRBV7-9 combines with J gene TRBJ1-2, with D possibly being TRBD1 (6 bases). Between the trimmed V and J ends, which lost 1 base and 5 bases, there was a span of 11 bases. The CDR3 consists of 14 residues. The germline V gene has CDR1 SEHNR and CDR2 FQNEAQ (reference sequence). The CDR3: CASSLDGGLYGYTF. The CDR3 region has the DNA TGTGCCAGCAGCTTAGACGGGGGGCTATATGGCTACACCTTC.

This chain uses TRBV2 with TRBJ2-1, with 7 bases identical to TRBD1. V lost 6 bases and J lost 10; bases outside the gene matches: 12. Germline V gene data show CDR1 as SNHLY and CDR2 as FYNNEI. This CDR3 has 14 residues. CDR3 sequence: CASSPGQWRGEQFF. CDR3 coding DNA: TGTGCCAGCAGCCCGGGACAGTGGAGAGGCGAGCAGTTCTTC. The full variable domain, in which reference TRBV2 and TRBJ2-1 provide the parts outside the CDR3, is EPEVTQTPSHQVTQMGQEVILRCVPISNHLYFYWYRQILGQKVEFLVSFYNNEISEKSEIFDDQFSVERPDGSNFTLKIRSTKLEDSAMYFCASSPGQWRGEQFFGPGTRLTVL.

V is TRBV7-3 and J is TRBJ2-2, with D possibly being TRBD1 (6 bases). This CDR3 is 14 amino acids long. Trimming pared 1 base from V and 4 bases from J, leaving 7 bases between. Per germline, CDR1 SGHTA and CDR2 FQGTGA. In DNA, the CDR3 is TGTGCCAGCAGCTTAAACAGGGTCACCGGGGAGCTGTTTTTT. Translating it yields CASSLNRVTGELFF.

V is TRBV3-1 (or the pseudogene TRBV3-2) and J is TRBJ1-1; 9 bases map to TRBD1. The V segment lost 4 bases and the J segment 6 bases; nucleotides outside the gene matches: 3. CDR1 LGHDT and CDR2 YNNKEL come from the germline V gene (reference sequence). The CDR3 runs to 13 residues. The CDR3 spells CASSRGQGSEAFF. For the CDR3, the DNA is TGTGCCAGCAGCCGAGGACAGGGGTCTGAAGCTTTCTTT.

V gene TRBV5-1 combines with J gene TRBJ2-2; 7 bases fit TRBD2. With 2 bases clipped from V and 5 bases from J, the junction kept 3 bases outside the gene matches. The CDR3 has 14 residues. CDR1 and CDR2 (germline): SGHRS, YFSETQ. This chain's CDR3 is CASSFGRGTGELFF. The CDR3 nucleotides read TGCGCCAGCAGCTTCGGGCGGGGGACCGGGGAGCTGTTTTTT.

The chain recombines TRBV19 with TRBJ2-5, with a tentative D call TRBD1 (6 bases). This CDR3 is 15 amino acids long. The germline CDR1 and CDR2 sequences are LNHDA and SQIVND (reference sequence). Trimming pared 8 bases from V and 2 bases from J, leaving 18 bases between. The CDR3 loop reads CASRNYGGSQETQYF. CDR3 DNA sequence: TGTGCCAGTCGTAACTATGGGGGCTCACAAGAGACCCAGTACTTC.

The chain uses TRBV4-1 and TRBJ2-3; D gene uncertain. The V gene's germline CDR1 is MGHRA and CDR2 YSYEKL. This CDR3 is 18 amino acids long. Between the trimmed V and J ends, which lost 1 base and 2 bases, there was a span of 19 bases. The CDR3 nucleotides are TGCGCCAGCAGCCAAGGTTTCGGGTCCGCATTAAACACAGATACGCAGTATTTT. It is translated as CASSQGFGSALNTDTQYF.

The chain carries TRBV14 and TRBJ2-1, with 7 bases fitting TRBD1. The germline V gene has CDR1 SGHDN and CDR2 FVKESK. J lost 5 bases, V lost 0 bases, and 10 bases had no gene match. The CDR3 runs to 17 residues. CDR3 region: CASSQDLGQVRDNEQFF. The CDR3 bases are TGTGCCAGCAGCCAAGACCTCGGACAGGTTCGGGACAATGAGCAGTTCTTC.

The chain carries TRBV5-1 and TRBJ2-1; 9 nucleotides line up with TRBD2. The trim removed 3 bases at V and 6 bases at J, leaving 10 bases unmatched. Germline lookup yields CDR1 SGHRS and CDR2 YFSETQ. CDR3 length equals 16 residues. CDR3 amino acids: CASSSLAGERFNEQFF. The CDR3 nucleotides read TGCGCCAGCAGCTCCTTAGCGGGAGAAAGGTTCAATGAGCAGTTCTTC. Complete variable domain (other parts from reference TRBV5-1 and TRBJ2-1): KAGVTQTPRYLIKTRGQQVTLSCSPISGHRSVSWYQQTPGQGLQFLFEYFSETQRNKGNFPGRFSGRQFSNSRSEMNVSTLELGDSALYLCASSSLAGERFNEQFFGPGTRLTVL.

The count of this clone is one. The genes are TRBV25-1 and TRBJ2-5, with TRBD2 matching over 8 bases. This CDR3 is 15 amino acids long. Germline values: CDR1 MGHDK, CDR2 SYGVNS. V dropped 5 bases and J dropped 1; count of bases not matched to a gene: 6. The CDR3 here is CASSFSGTFQETQYF. In DNA, the CDR3 is TGTGCCAGCAGTTTTAGCGGGACCTTCCAAGAGACCCAGTACTTC.

This clone occurred a few times. This chain connects TRBV4-1 to TRBJ1-5; no clear D. Per the germline V gene, CDR1 is MGHRA and CDR2 is YSYEKL. The CDR3 loop spans 17 amino acids. V was pared by 0 bases and J by 0 bases, with 12 bases between. This CDR3 reads CASSQEAVAVSNQPQHF. CDR3 nucleotide sequence: TGCGCCAGCAGCCAAGAGGCGGTAGCGGTTAGCAATCAGCCCCAGCATTTT.

The V and J genes are TRBV24-1 and TRBJ2-7, with 9 bases identical to TRBD1. This CDR3 contains 16 residues. Germline V gives CDR1 KGHDR, CDR2 SFDVKD. The J segment lost 3 bases and the V segment lost 0 bases, leaving 5 bases of the junction unmatched. The CDR3 reads CATSDLGQGRGYEQYF. The CDR3 DNA reads as TGTGCCACCAGTGATTTGGGACAGGGGCGAGGCTACGAGCAGTACTTC.

The chain joins TRBV5-4 to TRBJ2-1, with a possible D match to TRBD2 (6 bases). V lost 0 bases and J 8 bases, leaving 15 bases between the germline ends. CDR1 and CDR2 (germline): SGHNT, YYREEE (reference sequence). The CDR3 has 15 amino acids. The CDR3 coding sequence is TGTGCCAGCAGCTTGGGGGACTCAATAATCTATGAGCAGTTCTTC. Its translation: CASSLGDSIIYEQFF.